This passage covers 8 T cell receptor beta chains from one sample sequenced in a study of blood T cell repertoires in COVID-19. TCRdb keeps only in-frame clones here, not all; method: immunoSEQ multiplex PCR. The sample holds 60,000 or so clones, nearly 90% seen once. Source material: peripheral blood. Receptors originate from a man between 60 and 70 years old with acute or convalescent COVID-19.

This clone was recorded a few times. Distinct nucleotide sequences in the sample also encode this CDR3. The chain links TRBV7-8 to TRBJ1-5; TRBD1 might be the D (5 bases). The CDR3 consists of 16 residues. Germline V gene lookup returns CDR1 SGHVS and CDR2 FQNEAQ. V lost 2 bases to trimming and J lost 0 bases, with 11 bases between them. The CDR3 spells CASSLLGGLSNQPQHF. The CDR3 DNA is TGTGCCAGCAGCTTATTGGGGGGTCTTAGCAATCAGCCCCAGCATTTT.

J is TRBJ1-1 and V is TRBV7-3, with D possibly being TRBD1 (5 bases). This CDR3 has 14 residues. V dropped 3 bases and J dropped 4 bases, with 12 bases sitting between them. Germline values: CDR1 SGHTA, CDR2 FQGTGA. Here the CDR3 reads CASSFSSGGTEAFF. The CDR3 nucleotides read TGTGCCAGCAGCTTTTCCTCCGGGGGCACTGAAGCTTTCTTT. Looking up the rest from reference TRBV7-3 and TRBJ1-1 gives the full variable domain: GAGVSQTPSNKVTEKGKYVELRCDPISGHTALYWYRQSLGQGPEFLIYFQGTGAADDSGLPNDRFFAVRPEGSVSTLKIQRTERGDSAVYLCASSFSSGGTEAFFGQGTRLTVV.

The gene calls are TRBV2 and TRBJ2-5, with D possibly being TRBD2 (6 bases). V lost 5 bases and J lost 5, with 12 bases in between. The CDR3 is 13 amino acids. CDR1 and CDR2 from the germline V gene are SNHLY and FYNNEI. The CDR3 reads CASSRERGETQYF. CDR3 nucleotides: TGTGCCAGCAGTCGGGAGCGAGGGGAGACCCAGTACTTC. Drawing the rest from reference TRBV2 and TRBJ2-5, the complete variable domain is EPEVTQTPSHQVTQMGQEVILRCVPISNHLYFYWYRQILGQKVEFLVSFYNNEISEKSEIFDDQFSVERPDGSNFTLKIRSTKLEDSAMYFCASSRERGETQYFGPGTRLLVL.

This clone was counted once. The rearrangement links TRBV7-8 to TRBJ2-3; 10 bases are a match to TRBD2. J was trimmed by 7 bases and V by 5 bases; bases with no gene match: 12. The CDR3 sequence is 16 residues long. Germline V gene sequence: CDR1 SGHVS, CDR2 FQNEAQ. The CDR3 sequence: CASSAVGAGGLHTQYF. CDR3 coding DNA: TGTGCCAGCAGCGCCGTGGGAGCGGGGGGGCTGCATACGCAGTATTTT.

Comment on this clone: One end of the junction is discordant with germline, which a read error may explain. The rearrangement joins TRBV7-7 to TRBJ2-1; no firm D call. The germline V gene encodes CDR1 SSHAT and CDR2 FNYEAQ (reference sequence). The CDR3 has 13 amino acids. DNA of the CDR3: TGTGCTAGCAGCTTAGAAGTCGGCAATGAGCAGTTCTTC. Translated: CASSLEVGNEQFF. Complete variable domain (other parts from reference TRBV7-7 and TRBJ2-1): GAGVSQSPRYKVTKRGQDVTLRCDPISSHATLYWYQQALGQGPEFLTYFNYEAQPDKSGLPSDRFSAERPEGSISTLTIQRTEQRDSAMYRCASSLEVGNEQFFGPGTRLTVL.

The V call is TRBV19, the J call TRBJ2-3, with 9 bases identical to TRBD1. This CDR3 has 18 residues. V was clipped by 6 bases and J by 5 bases; unmatched bases: 18. The germline gives CDR1 LNHDA, CDR2 SQIVND (reference sequence). The CDR3 sequence: CASRYRGRGTGFGDTQYF. The CDR3, as DNA: TGTGCCAGTAGGTACAGGGGGCGAGGGACGGGATTCGGAGATACGCAGTATTTT. The full variable domain, with the rest looked up from reference TRBV19 and TRBJ2-3, is DGGITQSPKYLFRKEGQNVTLSCEQNLNHDAMYWYRQDPGQGLRLIYYSQIVNDFQKGDIAEGYSVSREKKESFPLTVTSAQKNPTAFYLCASRYRGRGTGFGDTQYFGPGTRLTVL.

This chain connects TRBV5-4 to TRBJ2-7; the D is unclear. Between the trimmed V and J ends, which lost 2 bases and 2 bases, there was a span of 11 bases. This CDR3 is 14 amino acids long. Germline CDR1 SGHNT, CDR2 YYREEE (reference sequence). CDR3 protein: CASSFSSAAYEQYF. As DNA, the CDR3 is TGTGCCAGCAGCTTCTCGTCCGCAGCCTACGAGCAGTACTTC.

The chain combines TRBV10-3 with TRBJ2-7, with 13 positions matching TRBD2. Unmatched junction bases numbered 7, after V lost 2 bases and J lost 0 bases. The germline CDR1 and CDR2 sequences are ENHRY and SYGVKD. This CDR3 has 18 amino acids. The CDR3 coding sequence is TGTGCCATCAGTGAGCCAGACGGACTAGCGGGGGACTCCTACGAGCAGTACTTC. Protein sequence: CAISEPDGLAGDSYEQYF.